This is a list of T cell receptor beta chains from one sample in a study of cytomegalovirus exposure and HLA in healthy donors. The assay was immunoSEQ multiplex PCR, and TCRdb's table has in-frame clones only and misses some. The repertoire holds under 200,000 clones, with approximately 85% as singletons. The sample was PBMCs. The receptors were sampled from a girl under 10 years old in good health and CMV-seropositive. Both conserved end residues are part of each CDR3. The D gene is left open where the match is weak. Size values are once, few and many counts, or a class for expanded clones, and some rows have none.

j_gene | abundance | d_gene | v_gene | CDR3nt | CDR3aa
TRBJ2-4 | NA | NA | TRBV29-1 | TGCAGCGTTGTCCCGACTGAAACCAAAAACATTCAGTACTTC | CSVVPTETKNIQYF
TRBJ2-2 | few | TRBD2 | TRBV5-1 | TGCGCCAGCAGCCCTCCCCTCCTAGCGGGAGACACCGGGGAGCTGTTTTTT | CASSPPLLAGDTGELFF
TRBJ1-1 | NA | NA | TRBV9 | TGTGCCAGCAGCCCCCGACTTCTGAACACTGAAGCTTTCTTT | CASSPRLLNTEAFF
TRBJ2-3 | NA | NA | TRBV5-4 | TGTGCCAGCAGCTTGGCCTATAGGGGCAGCACAGATACGCAGTATTTT | CASSLAYRGSTDTQYF
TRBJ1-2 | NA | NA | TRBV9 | TGTGCCAGCAGCGTAGACCCGGGGGGGCGGCGCTATGGCTACCCCTTC | CASSVDPGGRRYGYPF
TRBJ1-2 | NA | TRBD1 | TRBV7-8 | TGTGCCAGCAGCTTTGGGACAGGGTGGGGTACGAAGGGCTACACCTTC | CASSFGTGWGTKGYTF
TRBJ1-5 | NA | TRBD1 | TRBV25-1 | TGTGCCAGCAGTGGAACGACAGGGGGCAATCAGCCCCAGCATTTT | CASSGTTGGNQPQHF
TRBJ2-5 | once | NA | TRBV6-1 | TGTGCCAGCAGTACCCTAGGGGCTCAAGAGACCCAGTACTTC | CASSTLGAQETQYF
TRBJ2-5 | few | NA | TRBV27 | TGTGCCAGCAGACCAAGGGACTTAGCGAAGGAGACCCAGTACTTC | CASRPRDLAKETQYF
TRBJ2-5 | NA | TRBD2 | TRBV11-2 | TGTGCCAGCAGCTTAGGGACTAGCGGGAGTCCAGAGACCCAGTACTTC | CASSLGTSGSPETQYF
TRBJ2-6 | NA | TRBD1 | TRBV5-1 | TGCGCCAGCAGCTTAACCGGGACAGGGACACTCGGGGCCAACGTCCTGACTTTC | CASSLTGTGTLGANVLTF
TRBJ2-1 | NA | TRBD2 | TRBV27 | TGTGCCAGCAGTTTTAGCGGGCCAGGCTACAATGAGCAGTTCTTC | CASSFSGPGYNEQFF
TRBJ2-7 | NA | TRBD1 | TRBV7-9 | TGTGCCAGCGACAGGGGGCGGTACGAGCAGTACTTC | CASDRGRYEQYF
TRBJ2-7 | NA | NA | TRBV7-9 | TGTGCCAGCAGCTTAGCTTCCGGGGTCTACGAGCAGTACTTC | CASSLASGVYEQYF
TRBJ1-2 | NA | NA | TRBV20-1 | TGCAGTGCTTACCAGGGAGGCTACACCTTC | CSAYQGGYTF
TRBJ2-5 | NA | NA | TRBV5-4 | TGTGCCAGCGGTCCTGCGGAGACCCAGTACTTC | CASGPAETQYF
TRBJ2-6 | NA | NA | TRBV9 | TGTGCCAGCAGCGTTACAGGGTCTGGGGCCAACGTCCTGACTTTC | CASSVTGSGANVLTF
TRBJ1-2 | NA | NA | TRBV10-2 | TGCGCCAGCAGTGTGGAGAATTATGGCTACACCTTC | CASSVENYGYTF
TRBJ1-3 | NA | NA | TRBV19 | TGTGCCAGTAGTATGCTGGGAGGCAGCTCCTCTGGAAACACCATATATTTT | CASSMLGGSSSGNTIYF
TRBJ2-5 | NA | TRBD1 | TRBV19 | TGTGCCAGTAGTATAGTTGGTGTAGGACAGGGTGGCCAAGAGACCCAGTACTTC | CASSIVGVGQGGQETQYF
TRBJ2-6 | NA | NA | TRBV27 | TGTGCCAGCGCTGTAACAGGGACCTCTGGGGCCAACGTCCTGACTTTC | CASAVTGTSGANVLTF
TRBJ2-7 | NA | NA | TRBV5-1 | TGCGCCAGCAGGGGGCACTCCTACGAGCAGTACTTC | CASRGHSYEQYF
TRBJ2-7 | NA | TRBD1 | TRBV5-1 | TGCGCCAGCAGCTGGGGACAGGGGGCCCACGAGCAGTACTTC | CASSWGQGAHEQYF
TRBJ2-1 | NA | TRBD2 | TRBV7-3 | TGTGCCAGCAGCTTAACTAGCGGGAGGATTTATGAGCAGTTCTTC | CASSLTSGRIYEQFF
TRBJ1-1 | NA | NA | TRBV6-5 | TGTGCCAGCAGATTTGTGTTCCGACTTAACACTGAAGCTTTCTTT | CASRFVFRLNTEAFF
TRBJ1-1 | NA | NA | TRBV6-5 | TGTGCCAGCAGTTACTCATTGTACAGAAAGAACACTGAAGCTTTCTTT | CASSYSLYRKNTEAFF
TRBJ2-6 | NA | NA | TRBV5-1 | TGCGCCAGCAGGACAGTAACCGGGGCCAACGTCCTGACTTTC | CASRTVTGANVLTF
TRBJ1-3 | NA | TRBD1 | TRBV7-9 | TGTGCCAGCAGTTTACGACAGGGGACTGGAAACACCATATATTTT | CASSLRQGTGNTIYF
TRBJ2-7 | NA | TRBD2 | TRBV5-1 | TGCGCCAGCAGATTCCTAGCGGGAGTCAGCGAGCAGTACTTC | CASRFLAGVSEQYF
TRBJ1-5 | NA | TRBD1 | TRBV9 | TGTGCCAGCAGCGGCCACAGGGGAGGCGGTAGCAATCAGCCCCAGCATTTT | CASSGHRGGGSNQPQHF
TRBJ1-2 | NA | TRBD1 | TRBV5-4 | TGTGCCAGCAGCTTGACAGGGGGCAGGGGCTACACCTTC | CASSLTGGRGYTF
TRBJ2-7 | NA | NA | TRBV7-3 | TGTGCCAGCAGCTTTCGTTCTTCCTACGAGCAGTACTTC | CASSFRSSYEQYF
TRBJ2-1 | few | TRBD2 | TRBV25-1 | TGTGCCAGCAGTGACGGCGCGGGACTAAGAGACAATGAGCAGTTCTTC | CASSDGAGLRDNEQFF
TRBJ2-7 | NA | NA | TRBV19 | TGTGCCAGTAGTACGGGAATTTTCTACGAGCAGTACTTC | CASSTGIFYEQYF
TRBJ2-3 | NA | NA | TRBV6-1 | TGTGCCAGCAGTGACGGACAGACACCCACAGATACGCAGTATTTT | CASSDGQTPTDTQYF
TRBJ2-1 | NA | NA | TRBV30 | TGTGCCTGGGAGAGGGCTCCGGGTGTCTACAATGAGCAGTTCTTC | CAWERAPGVYNEQFF
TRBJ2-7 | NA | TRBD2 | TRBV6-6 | TGTGCCAGCAGTTACGGTTCTAGCGGGGAGCAGTACTTC | CASSYGSSGEQYF
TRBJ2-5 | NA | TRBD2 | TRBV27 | TGTGCCAGCAGTTGGGGTGGCGGGGGAGGAGGAGAGACCCAGTACTTC | CASSWGGGGGGETQYF
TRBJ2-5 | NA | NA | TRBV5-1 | TGCGCCAGCAGCTTGGCGTCGACAGAAGAATTTTTAGAGACCCAGTACTTC | CASSLASTEEFLETQYF
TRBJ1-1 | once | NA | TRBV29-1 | TGCAGCGTACTACAGGGTGAAGCTTTCTTT | CSVLQGEAFF
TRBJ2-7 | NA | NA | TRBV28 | TGTGCCAGCAGTATACGGAGGGGGGGGGCCAACTACGAGCAGTACTTC | CASSIRRGGANYEQYF
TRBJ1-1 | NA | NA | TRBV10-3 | TGTGCCACCCGATGGGGGGAGGCCACTGAAGCTTTCTTT | CATRWGEATEAFF